Each of the 14 T cell receptor beta chains below was sequenced from the same sample in a study of blood T cell repertoires in COVID-19. Sequencing was performed with immunoSEQ multiplex PCR; in TCRdb, only in-frame clones are kept and a portion is missing. Of over 150,000 clones in the sample, 90% were seen once. Sequences were obtained from peripheral blood. The receptors originated from a man in his fifties or sixties with acute or convalescent COVID-19.

This chain joins TRBV9 and TRBJ1-6; D call uncertain. This CDR3 comprises 14 residues. Germline-derived CDR1 and CDR2 are SGDLS and YYNGEE. The ends were cut back, 0 bases at V and 9 bases at J, with 10 bases in the middle. CDR3 bases: TGTGCCAGCAGCGTAGTCCCAGATTTTTCACCCCTCCACTTT. It codes for CASSVVPDFSPLHF.

Only a few counts were recorded for this clone. The J gene is TRBJ2-3, the V gene TRBV13, with 7 bases aligning to TRBD2. The V and J ends lost 2 bases and 0 bases, in that order; junction bases with no gene match: 5. This CDR3 comprises 16 residues. Germline loops: CDR1 PRHDT, CDR2 FYEKMQ (reference sequence). In DNA, the CDR3 is TGTGCCAGCAGCTTAATGCGGGGGAGTAGCACAGATACGCAGTATTTT. Protein: CASSLMRGSSTDTQYF.

The V call is TRBV5-5, the J call TRBJ2-3; 11 bases match TRBD2. There are 16 residues in the CDR3. V lost 0 bases to trimming and J lost 4 bases; unmatched junction nucleotides: 4. Per the germline V gene, CDR1 is SGHKS and CDR2 is YYEKEE (reference sequence). The CDR3 here is CASSLGLAGGSDTQYF. The CDR3 region has the DNA TGTGCCAGCAGCTTGGGGCTAGCGGGGGGATCAGATACGCAGTATTTT.

In its sample, this clone was seen once. The chain has TRBV30 and TRBJ2-5; D might be TRBD1 (7 bases). The germline V gene has CDR1 GTSNPN and CDR2 SVGIG (reference sequence). Trimming pared 3 bases from V and 3 bases from J, leaving 23 bases between. CDR3 length: 17 residues. The CDR3: CAWSEPPGGGTEETQYF. For the CDR3, the DNA is TGTGCCTGGAGCGAGCCACCGGGTGGAGGGACAGAAGAGACCCAGTACTTC.

J is TRBJ1-4 and V is TRBV6-5; TRBD1 might be the D (6 bases). The germline V and J ends were trimmed by 0 bases and 5 bases, with 10 bases remaining between them. Germline CDR1 MNHEY, CDR2 SVGAGI. There are 15 residues in the CDR3. The CDR3 DNA sequence: TGTGCCAGCAGTTACTCGACAGGAACAAATGAAAAACTGTTTTTT. It encodes CASSYSTGTNEKLFF.

The gene calls are TRBV7-6 and TRBJ2-1; 10 nucleotides agree with TRBD2. The germline V gene has CDR1 SGHVS and CDR2 FNYEAQ. The CDR3 is made up of 16 amino acids. Losses at the gene ends were 3 bases for V and 10 bases for J; bases not matched to a gene: 12. This chain's CDR3 is CASSFRSSGGPGEQFF. The CDR3 region has the DNA TGTGCCAGCAGCTTTAGATCTAGCGGGGGCCCCGGGGAGCAGTTCTTC.

The V gene is TRBV6-1, the J gene TRBJ2-7, with 8 bases fitting TRBD2. Looked up from germline, CDR1 is MNHNS and CDR2 is SASEGT. J was trimmed by 7 bases and V by 3 bases; bases with no gene match: 11. This CDR3 comprises 15 residues. The CDR3 loop is CASSEVGLGLREQYF. The CDR3 DNA reads TGTGCCAGCAGTGAGGTGGGACTAGGGCTCCGGGAGCAGTACTTC.

This clone was recorded a few times. The CDR3 DNA sequence: TGTGCCAGCAGCTTCTCCGGGCAGGGGGACACCGGGGAGCTGTTTTTT. Translating it yields CASSFSGQGDTGELFF. This sequence joins TRBV7-2 and TRBJ2-2; 7 bases agree with TRBD1. V was pared by 3 bases and J by 3 bases, with 7 bases of the junction left unmatched. There are 16 residues in the CDR3. Per the germline V gene, CDR1 is SGHTA and CDR2 is FQGNSA.

The rearrangement links TRBV4-3 to TRBJ1-1, with TRBD1 matching over 7 bases. The germline gives CDR1 LGHNA, CDR2 YSLEER. Trimming cost V 2 bases and J 1 base; bases outside gene matches: 4. The CDR3 runs 15 residues. For the CDR3, the DNA is TGCGCCAGCAGCCAACGGGGACAGCCGAACACTGAAGCTTTCTTT. As protein: CASSQRGQPNTEAFF.

On this clone: The limits of the CDR3 on the DNA are not certain, so only TCRdb's listed CDR3 is given. This chain joins TRBV21-1 and TRBJ1-5; TRBD1 reflects the table's D call only, with no check against the DNA. TRBV21-1 constitutes a pseudogene. The CDR3 is 16 residues long, ends included. This chain's CDR3 is CASSKTWGPGNQPQHF.

The V and J genes are TRBV7-7 and TRBJ2-1; D is perhaps TRBD2 (6 bases). CDR1 and CDR2 from the germline V gene are SSHAT and FNYEAQ (reference sequence). The CDR3 totals 15 residues. Trimming took 1 base from V and 4 from J, leaving 11 bases between them. The CDR3 region is CASSLETGAYNEQFF. The CDR3 DNA sequence: TGTGCCAGCAGCTTAGAGACGGGAGCGTACAATGAGCAGTTCTTC.

The chain recombines TRBV6-6 with TRBJ1-2, with 7 bases fitting TRBD1. Trimming cost V 6 bases and J 5 bases; bases outside gene matches: 6. Per the germline V gene, CDR1 is MNHNY and CDR2 is SVGAGI (reference sequence). The CDR3 contains 13 residues. The CDR3 here is CASRPTGRYGYTF. For the CDR3, the DNA is TGTGCCAGCAGACCGACAGGGCGATATGGCTACACCTTC.

The genes are TRBV29-1 and TRBJ2-7; TRBD2 aligns across 10 bases. V lost 6 bases, J lost 3 bases, and 8 bases stayed unmatched. Germline V gives CDR1 SQVTM, CDR2 ANQGSEA. The CDR3 is 14 amino acids. DNA of the CDR3: TGCAGCGTAAGACCCGGGACTAGCGACTACGAGCAGTACTTC. As protein: CSVRPGTSDYEQYF.

This sequence joins TRBV28 and TRBJ2-7; 9 positions match TRBD1. The germline V gene encodes CDR1 MDHEN and CDR2 SYDVKM. The CDR3 totals 16 residues. J was trimmed by 0 bases and V by 4 bases; bases with no gene match: 7. This chain's CDR3 is CASSSPTGGSSYEQYV. As DNA, the CDR3 is TGTGCCAGCAGTTCCCCGACAGGGGGGAGCTCCTACGAGCAGTACGTC.